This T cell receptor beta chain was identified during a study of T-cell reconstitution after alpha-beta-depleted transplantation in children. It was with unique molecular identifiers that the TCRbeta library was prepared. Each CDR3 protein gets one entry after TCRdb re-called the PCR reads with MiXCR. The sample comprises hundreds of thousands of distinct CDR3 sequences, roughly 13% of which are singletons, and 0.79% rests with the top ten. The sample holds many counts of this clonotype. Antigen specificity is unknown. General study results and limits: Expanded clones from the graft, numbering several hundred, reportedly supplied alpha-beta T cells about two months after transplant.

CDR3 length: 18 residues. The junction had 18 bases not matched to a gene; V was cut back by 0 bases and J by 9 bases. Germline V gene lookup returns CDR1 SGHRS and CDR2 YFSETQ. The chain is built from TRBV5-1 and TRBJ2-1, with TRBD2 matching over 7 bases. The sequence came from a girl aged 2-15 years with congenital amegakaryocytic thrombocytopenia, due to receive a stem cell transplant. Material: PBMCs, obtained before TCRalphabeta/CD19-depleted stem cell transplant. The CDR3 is CASSLAVIAGPPDSEQFF. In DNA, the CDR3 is TGCGCCAGCAGCTTGGCCGTTATAGCGGGTCCACCTGACAGTGAGCAGTTCTTC.